Listed below are T cell receptor beta chains from one sample, sequenced in a study of PD-L1 blockade in urothelial cancer. Libraries were prepared by immunoSEQ multiplex PCR; TCRdb keeps only in-frame clonotypes and omits some of them. The table records tens of thousands of clones, roughly four fifths of them present only once. Source: PBMCs, taken around atezolizumab (anti-PD-L1) treatment. These receptors came from a man aged 55 to 70 with urothelial cancer. Both conserved end residues are part of each CDR3. The order of the fields is CDR3 protein, CDR3 DNA, D gene, clone size, V gene, J gene, CDR3 length. The D gene is left open where the match is weak. Part of the rows lack a size; the others show once, few, many or a class for expanded clones.

CDR3aa: CASSESSIGHWRAFF; CDR3nt: TGTGCCAGCAGTGAATCTTCGATCGGACATTGGAGAGCTTTCTTT; d_gene: -; abundance: -; v_gene: TRBV25-1; j_gene: TRBJ1-1; len: 15
CDR3aa: CASSPGLQADTQYF; CDR3nt: TGTGCCAGCAGCCCGGGACTACAGGCAGATACGCAGTATTTT; d_gene: TRBD2; abundance: -; v_gene: TRBV5-4; j_gene: TRBJ2-3; len: 14
CDR3aa: CAWSGGQDNSPLHF; CDR3nt: TGTGCCTGGAGTGGGGGACAGGATAATTCACCCCTCCACTTT; d_gene: TRBD1; abundance: -; v_gene: TRBV30; j_gene: TRBJ1-6; len: 14
CDR3aa: CASSFNSGGTDTQYF; CDR3nt: TGTGCCAGCAGCTTCAATAGCGGGGGAACTGATACGCAGTATTTT; d_gene: TRBD2; abundance: -; v_gene: TRBV11-1; j_gene: TRBJ2-3; len: 15
CDR3aa: CASSVSGTGFPQYF; CDR3nt: TGTGCCAGCAGTGTGTCCGGGACAGGGTTTCCGCAGTACTTC; d_gene: TRBD1; abundance: -; v_gene: TRBV25-1; j_gene: TRBJ2-7; len: 14
CDR3aa: CATSRAGTGGVYNQPQHF; CDR3nt: TGTGCCACCAGCAGAGCGGGGACAGGAGGGGTATACAATCAGCCCCAGCATTTT; d_gene: TRBD1; abundance: -; v_gene: TRBV15; j_gene: TRBJ1-5; len: 18
CDR3aa: CASTAPKPGTSNTGELFF; CDR3nt: TGCGCCAGCACCGCGCCCAAACCCGGGACATCGAACACCGGGGAGCTGTTTTTT; d_gene: -; abundance: -; v_gene: TRBV5-1; j_gene: TRBJ2-2; len: 18
CDR3aa: CASSLFPSPERGGYNEQFF; CDR3nt: TGTGCTAGCAGCTTATTCCCCTCCCCGGAGCGGGGGGGCTACAATGAGCAGTTCTTC; d_gene: TRBD2; abundance: -; v_gene: TRBV7-7; j_gene: TRBJ2-1; len: 19
CDR3aa: CASSPTGDPNQPQHF; CDR3nt: TGCGCCAGCAGCCCAACAGGGGACCCCAATCAGCCCCAGCATTTT; d_gene: TRBD1; abundance: -; v_gene: TRBV5-1; j_gene: TRBJ1-5; len: 15
CDR3aa: CASSETSGGAGQETQYF; CDR3nt: TGTGCCAGCAGCGAAACTAGCGGGGGGGCGGGACAAGAGACCCAGTACTTC; d_gene: TRBD2; abundance: -; v_gene: TRBV9; j_gene: TRBJ2-5; len: 17
CDR3aa: CSGVPSGVRETQYF; CDR3nt: TGCAGCGGCGTACCTTCAGGGGTGAGAGAGACCCAGTACTTC; d_gene: -; abundance: -; v_gene: TRBV29-1; j_gene: TRBJ2-5; len: 14
CDR3aa: CASSPWRAYSNYGYTF; CDR3nt: TGCGCCAGCAGCCCGTGGAGGGCGTATTCTAACTATGGCTACACCTTC; d_gene: -; abundance: -; v_gene: TRBV5-1; j_gene: TRBJ1-2; len: 16
CDR3aa: CASPSDSGFYPGELFF; CDR3nt: TGTGCCAGCCCCTCGGATAGCGGATTTTATCCCGGGGAGCTGTTTTTT; d_gene: -; abundance: -; v_gene: TRBV6-4; j_gene: TRBJ2-2; len: 16
CDR3aa: CASSSHPGLAGGRETQYF; CDR3nt: TGTGCCAGCAGCTCTCATCCGGGACTAGCGGGGGGGCGGGAGACCCAGTACTTC; d_gene: TRBD2; abundance: -; v_gene: TRBV11-2; j_gene: TRBJ2-5; len: 18
CDR3aa: CASSQGLATDTQYF; CDR3nt: TGTGCCAGCAGCCAGGGACTAGCAACAGATACGCAGTATTTT; d_gene: TRBD2; abundance: -; v_gene: TRBV4-2; j_gene: TRBJ2-3; len: 14
CDR3aa: CASSVVSGVTDTQYF; CDR3nt: TGTGCCAGCAGCGTAGTTAGCGGGGTCACAGATACGCAGTATTTT; d_gene: TRBD2; abundance: once; v_gene: TRBV9; j_gene: TRBJ2-3; len: 15
CDR3aa: CASITAGGGNEQFF; CDR3nt: TGTGCCAGCATAACAGCGGGGGGGGGCAATGAGCAGTTCTTC; d_gene: TRBD2; abundance: -; v_gene: TRBV6-1; j_gene: TRBJ2-1; len: 14
CDR3aa: CASSLVQPNEKLFF; CDR3nt: TGTGCCAGCAGCTTAGTACAGCCTAATGAAAAACTGTTTTTT; d_gene: -; abundance: -; v_gene: TRBV11-2; j_gene: TRBJ1-4; len: 14
CDR3aa: CASSDPLITGLNTEAFF; CDR3nt: TGTGCCAGCAGTGATCCCCTCATAACAGGGTTGAACACTGAAGCTTTCTTT; d_gene: -; abundance: -; v_gene: TRBV2; j_gene: TRBJ1-1; len: 17
CDR3aa: CASSRDRESSNYGYTF; CDR3nt: TGTGCCAGCTCACGGGACAGGGAGAGTTCTAACTATGGCTACACCTTC; d_gene: TRBD1; abundance: -; v_gene: TRBV18; j_gene: TRBJ1-2; len: 16
CDR3aa: CASSSVPGPDNEQFF; CDR3nt: TGCGCCAGCAGCTCCGTCCCAGGCCCTGACAATGAGCAGTTCTTC; d_gene: -; abundance: -; v_gene: TRBV5-1; j_gene: TRBJ2-1; len: 15
CDR3aa: CASSGTGEETQYF; CDR3nt: TGTGCCAGCAGCGGGACAGGGGAAGAGACCCAGTACTTC; d_gene: TRBD1; abundance: -; v_gene: TRBV6-1; j_gene: TRBJ2-5; len: 13
CDR3aa: CASSLGDRNTIYF; CDR3nt: TGCGCCAGCAGCTTGGGGGACAGAAACACCATATATTTT; d_gene: -; abundance: -; v_gene: TRBV5-1; j_gene: TRBJ1-3; len: 13
CDR3aa: CASSSRLAGAPFYEQYF; CDR3nt: TGTGCCAGCAGCTCTCGACTAGCGGGGGCCCCCTTCTACGAGCAGTACTTC; d_gene: TRBD2; abundance: -; v_gene: TRBV9; j_gene: TRBJ2-7; len: 17
CDR3aa: CASSEYFYEQYF; CDR3nt: TGTGCCAGCAGTGAATATTTCTACGAGCAGTACTTC; d_gene: -; abundance: -; v_gene: TRBV2; j_gene: TRBJ2-7; len: 12
CDR3aa: CASSPLTVQETQYF; CDR3nt: TGTGCCAGCTCACCACTGACAGTTCAAGAGACCCAGTACTTC; d_gene: -; abundance: -; v_gene: TRBV18; j_gene: TRBJ2-5; len: 14
CDR3aa: CASRDRGKSSGNTIYF; CDR3nt: TGTGCCAGCAGAGACAGGGGAAAAAGCTCTGGAAACACCATATATTTT; d_gene: TRBD1; abundance: -; v_gene: TRBV2; j_gene: TRBJ1-3; len: 16
CDR3aa: CASRGGASGNTIYF; CDR3nt: TGTGCCAGTCGTGGTGGGGCCTCTGGAAACACCATATATTTT; d_gene: -; abundance: -; v_gene: TRBV19; j_gene: TRBJ1-3; len: 14
CDR3aa: CASSEAAAVRAFF; CDR3nt: TGTGCCAGCAGTGAAGCCGCGGCGGTACGAGCTTTCTTT; d_gene: -; abundance: -; v_gene: TRBV6-1; j_gene: TRBJ1-1; len: 13
CDR3aa: CASRQGQGKVSYNEQFF; CDR3nt: TGTGCCAGCAGACAGGGCCAAGGTAAAGTCTCCTACAATGAGCAGTTCTTC; d_gene: -; abundance: -; v_gene: TRBV28; j_gene: TRBJ2-1; len: 17
CDR3aa: CASSQDGDRAETQYF; CDR3nt: TGCGCCAGCAGCCAAGATGGGGACAGGGCCGAGACCCAGTACTTC; d_gene: TRBD1; abundance: once; v_gene: TRBV4-1; j_gene: TRBJ2-5; len: 15
CDR3aa: CASSIRATGNNQPQHF; CDR3nt: TGTGCCAGTAGTATCCGGGCAACAGGGAACAATCAGCCCCAGCATTTT; d_gene: -; abundance: -; v_gene: TRBV19; j_gene: TRBJ1-5; len: 16
CDR3aa: CASSLGGREANTGELFF; CDR3nt: TGTGCCAGCAGCTTGGGGGGCAGGGAAGCAAACACCGGGGAGCTGTTTTTT; d_gene: -; abundance: once; v_gene: TRBV5-4; j_gene: TRBJ2-2; len: 17
CDR3aa: CASGLVGGEGEKLFF; CDR3nt: TGTGCTAGTGGTTTGGTAGGGGGCGAGGGTGAAAAACTGTTTTTT; d_gene: TRBD1; abundance: -; v_gene: TRBV12-5; j_gene: TRBJ1-4; len: 15
CDR3aa: CASQGAGEKLFF; CDR3nt: TGTGCCTCACAGGGGGCGGGGGAAAAACTGTTTTTT; d_gene: TRBD1; abundance: -; v_gene: TRBV30; j_gene: TRBJ1-4; len: 12
CDR3aa: CASSLRTGVNEQFF; CDR3nt: TGTGCCAGCAGCTTAAGGACAGGGGTGAATGAGCAGTTCTTC; d_gene: TRBD1; abundance: -; v_gene: TRBV5-6; j_gene: TRBJ2-1; len: 14
CDR3aa: CASSFDTMNTEAFF; CDR3nt: TGCGCCAGCAGCTTTGACACCATGAACACTGAAGCTTTCTTT; d_gene: -; abundance: -; v_gene: TRBV5-1; j_gene: TRBJ1-1; len: 14
CDR3aa: CASSESSRGTDTQYF; CDR3nt: TGCGCCAGCAGTGAGTCTTCTCGGGGGACAGATACGCAGTATTTT; d_gene: -; abundance: -; v_gene: TRBV10-1; j_gene: TRBJ2-3; len: 15
CDR3aa: CASSLSSTDTQYF; CDR3nt: TGTGCCAGCAGCCTATCTAGCACAGATACGCAGTATTTT; d_gene: -; abundance: -; v_gene: TRBV6-4; j_gene: TRBJ2-3; len: 13
CDR3aa: CANKRQGAYNEQFF; CDR3nt: TGTGCCAATAAGAGACAGGGGGCCTACAATGAGCAGTTCTTC; d_gene: -; abundance: -; v_gene: TRBV21-1; j_gene: TRBJ2-1; len: 14
CDR3aa: CASSSGTGRRSTEAFF; CDR3nt: TGCGCCAGCAGCAGCGGGACAGGGCGGAGGAGCACTGAAGCTTTCTTT; d_gene: TRBD1; abundance: -; v_gene: TRBV5-1; j_gene: TRBJ1-1; len: 16
CDR3aa: CASSPPGTGKGEQFF; CDR3nt: TGTGCCAGCAGTCCACCCGGGACAGGGAAAGGTGAGCAGTTCTTC; d_gene: TRBD1; abundance: -; v_gene: TRBV6-6; j_gene: TRBJ2-1; len: 15
CDR3aa: CASSELQGRETQYF; CDR3nt: TGTGCCAGCAGTGAGTTACAGGGTAGGGAGACCCAGTACTTC; d_gene: -; abundance: once; v_gene: TRBV25-1; j_gene: TRBJ2-5; len: 14
CDR3aa: CASSPGQGAAGYTF; CDR3nt: TGTGCCAGCAGTCCTGGACAGGGGGCAGCTGGCTACACCTTC; d_gene: TRBD1; abundance: -; v_gene: TRBV27; j_gene: TRBJ1-2; len: 14
CDR3aa: CASSSFWGPRTDTQYF; CDR3nt: TGTGCCAGCAGCTCCTTTTGGGGGCCGCGCACAGATACGCAGTATTTT; d_gene: -; abundance: -; v_gene: TRBV7-8; j_gene: TRBJ2-3; len: 16